This T cell receptor beta chain stems from a study of cytomegalovirus exposure and HLA in healthy donors. Vbeta (60) and Jbeta (13) primers were used in the PCR. Sequencing was performed with immunoSEQ multiplex PCR; in TCRdb, only in-frame clones are kept and a portion is missing. The repertoire consists of 150,000 or so clones, with over 70% occurring once and the leading ten covering around 3.1%. The CDR3 spans 15 residues. The germline V gene encodes CDR1 SGDLS and CDR2 YYNGEE. V gave up 0 bases and J gave up 5 bases; unmatched junction bases: 6. The rearrangement uses TRBV9 and TRBJ2-7; 9 bases map to TRBD2. The origin of this receptor is a woman in her fifties or sixties in good health and CMV-seropositive. The material sequenced was PBMCs. This chain's CDR3 is CASSVAVAGAHEQYF. The CDR3 DNA reads as TGTGCCAGCAGCGTAGCGGTAGCGGGAGCCCACGAGCAGTACTTC.